These 21 T cell receptor beta chains came from one sample sequenced in a study of T cells in Graves' hyperthyroidism and ophthalmopathy. Authors of the study amplified TCR beta CDR3 regions from RNA transcripts. The TCR CDR3 was amplified in a first-round RT-PCR using the HTBI primer set. MiXCR, applied by TCRdb to the multiplex PCR reads, yields one record per CDR3 protein. There are a few hundred thousand distinct CDR3 sequences in the sample; 15% to 18% occur only once, and around 30% lies in the top ten. Sequencing used blood. All receptors come from a woman under 30 with Graves' hyperthyroidism that later progressed to Graves' ophthalmopathy.

The rearrangement links TRBV4-3 to TRBJ2-3; D is possibly TRBD1 (6 bases). Germline loops: CDR1 LGHNA, CDR2 YSLEER. CDR3 length equals 14 residues. The V end was cut by 0 bases, the J end by 8 bases, with 12 bases between. For the CDR3, the DNA is TGCGCCAGCAGCCAAGATCTTTGGGGGCCTACGCAGTATTTT. As protein: CASSQDLWGPTQYF.

This clonotype was found many times. This sequence joins TRBV11-2 and TRBJ2-5, with D possibly being TRBD1 (6 bases). Trimming pared 4 bases from V and 0 bases from J, leaving 12 bases between. In germline, CDR1 is SGHAT, CDR2 FQNNGV. This CDR3 comprises 15 residues. The CDR3 DNA sequence: TGTGCCAGCAGCTCAGGGGATAGCTACCAAGAGACCCAGTACTTC. As protein: CASSSGDSYQETQYF.

This clonotype was seen many times. This rearrangement joins TRBV28 to TRBJ1-1, with TRBD1 identical over 8 bases. From germline, CDR1 is MDHEN and CDR2 SYDVKM. CDR3 length equals 19 residues. V was pared by 3 bases and J by 2 bases, with 17 bases of the junction left unmatched. The CDR3 here is CASSFQGARILNSNTEAFF. In DNA form, the CDR3 reads TGTGCCAGCAGTTTCCAGGGGGCGCGGATCTTGAATTCAAACACTGAAGCTTTCTTT.

This clonotype was counted many times. V is TRBV29-1 and J is TRBJ2-5; D not certain. Germline assignment: CDR1 SQVTM and CDR2 ANQGSEA. This CDR3 has 11 amino acids. V was shortened by 4 bases and J by 3 bases, with 6 bases between the two germline ends. The CDR3 DNA follows: TGCAGCGTTGGGAGTGAAGAGACCCAGTACTTC. As protein: CSVGSEETQYF.

This clonotype was detected ten times or more. The chain combines TRBV5-1 with TRBJ1-5, with TRBD1 as a possible D gene (5 bases). This CDR3 is built from 17 residues. The V gene lost 1 base and the J gene lost 2 bases, with 16 bases spanning the gap. Per the germline V gene, CDR1 is SGHRS and CDR2 is YFSETQ. DNA for the CDR3: TGCGCCAGCAGCTTGAGGGGAACCGGTGGAGGCAATCAGCCCCAGCATTTT. Translated: CASSLRGTGGGNQPQHF.

CDR3 nucleotides: TGCGCCAGCAGTGACCGCGGGACCTTTAACACCGGGGAGCTGTTTTTT. It is translated as CASSDRGTFNTGELFF. The chain combines TRBV10-2 with TRBJ2-2; possible D gene TRBD2, 6 bases. CDR1 is WSHSY, CDR2 SAAADI, per germline. The CDR3 runs to 16 residues. The germline V and J ends were trimmed by 3 bases and 2 bases, with 13 bases remaining between them.

This clonotype showed up many times. V and J are TRBV20-1 and TRBJ2-1, with D possibly matching TRBD2 (6 bases). CDR1 and CDR2 (germline): DFQATT, SNEGSKA (reference sequence). The ends were cut back, 3 bases at V and 4 bases at J, with 16 bases in the middle. CDR3 size: 15 residues. For the CDR3, the DNA is TGCAGTGCTAGCTCAACGGGGACTCCGTACAATGAGCAGTTCTTC. Translated, it gives CSASSTGTPYNEQFF.

At least ten counts were recorded for this clonotype. This chain connects TRBV12-3 or TRBV12-4 to TRBJ2-3; TRBD2 matches 7 bases. V lost 0 bases to trimming and J lost 5 bases; unmatched junction nucleotides: 5. The CDR3 runs to 15 residues. The CDR3 sequence: CASSLARLAEDTQYF. Here the CDR3 DNA reads TGTGCCAGCAGTTTAGCTCGACTAGCAGAAGATACGCAGTATTTT.

This clonotype was seen many times. The DNA for the CDR3 is TGTGCCAGCAGTCCCGGAAGCGGGAGGAAGCAGTTCTTC. Amino acid sequence: CASSPGSGRKQFF. The chain joins TRBV7-9 to TRBJ2-1; 9 bases map to TRBD2. J was trimmed by 11 bases and V by 6 bases; bases with no gene match: 8. The CDR3 totals 13 residues. Germline V gene sequence: CDR1 SEHNR, CDR2 FQNEAQ (reference sequence).

This clonotype showed up many times. The genes are TRBV2 and TRBJ1-3; D not resolved. The CDR3 is 13 amino acids. Looked up from germline, CDR1 is SNHLY and CDR2 is FYNNEI. Trimming took 10 bases from V and 2 from J, leaving 12 bases between them. The CDR3: CATSRGTGNTIYF. The CDR3 nucleotides read TGTGCCACGTCAAGAGGGACTGGAAACACCATATATTTT. Together with reference TRBV2 and TRBJ1-3, the CDR3 gives the full variable domain: EPEVTQTPSHQVTQMGQEVILRCVPISNHLYFYWYRQILGQKVEFLVSFYNNEISEKSEIFDDQFSVERPDGSNFTLKIRSTKLEDSAMYFCATSRGTGNTIYFGEGSWLTVV.

This clonotype was detected ten times or more. The V gene is TRBV11-2, the J gene TRBJ2-3; D remains ambiguous. V was trimmed by 4 bases and J by 5 bases, leaving 10 bases between them. This CDR3 comprises 13 residues. Germline CDR1 reads SGHAT; CDR2 reads FQNNGV. The CDR3 coding sequence is TGTGCCAGCAGCTATCTAGTAATAGATACGCAGTATTTT. Translating it yields CASSYLVIDTQYF.

The gene calls are TRBV4-1 and TRBJ2-3, with a tentative D call TRBD2 (6 bases). The CDR3 covers 17 residues. The germline V gene has CDR1 MGHRA and CDR2 YSYEKL. The V and J ends lost 0 bases and 1 base respectively, with 14 bases between them. The CDR3 is CASSQDRGSFGTDTQYF. CDR3 coding DNA: TGCGCCAGCAGCCAAGATCGGGGGAGCTTTGGCACAGATACGCAGTATTTT.

This chain connects TRBV12-3 or TRBV12-4 to TRBJ2-5, with D unresolved. V was trimmed by 3 bases and J by 1 base, leaving 9 bases between them. The CDR3 sequence is 14 residues long. CDR3 residues: CASSFSQVQETQYF. The CDR3 DNA is TGTGCCAGCAGTTTTTCCCAGGTCCAAGAGACCCAGTACTTC.

This chain joins TRBV7-8 and TRBJ1-5, with D maybe TRBD1 (6 bases). The germline V and J ends were trimmed by 4 bases and 7 bases, with 17 bases remaining between them. The CDR3 extends over 15 amino acids. The germline V gene has CDR1 SGHVS and CDR2 FQNEAQ. DNA of the CDR3: TGTGCCAGCAGCTCTGAAGAGGGGGAATGGCAGCCCCAGCATTTT. This codes for CASSSEEGEWQPQHF.

On this clonotype: A clone one base away is much larger, so this may be a read error. V is TRBV5-5 and J is TRBJ2-5, with 13 nucleotides matching TRBD2. The CDR3 has 16 residues. J lost 7 bases, V lost 4 bases, and 10 bases had no gene match. From germline, CDR1 is SGHKS and CDR2 YYEKEE (reference sequence). The CDR3 region is CASSPGLAGVLATQYF. CDR3 coding DNA: TGTGCCAGCAGCCCCGGACTAGCGGGAGTCCTAGCGACCCAGTACTTC.

This clonotype was seen only a few times. V gene TRBV9 combines with J gene TRBJ2-2; 8 bases align to TRBD2. With 4 bases clipped from V and 6 bases from J, the junction kept 23 bases outside the gene matches. The CDR3 consists of 20 residues. Germline CDR1 and CDR2: SGDLS and YYNGEE. The CDR3 loop is CASSPPGGGSGKLWAGELFF. The CDR3 region has the DNA TGTGCCAGCAGCCCCCCCGGGGGGGGTAGCGGGAAACTTTGGGCCGGGGAGCTGTTTTTT.

This clonotype was counted many times. The chain combines TRBV12-3 or TRBV12-4 with TRBJ1-1; D is perhaps TRBD1 (6 bases). CDR3 length: 12 amino acids. With 5 bases removed from V and 4 bases from J, the gap between germline ends came to 8 bases. The CDR3 DNA reads as TGTGCCAGCAGTCGACAGGTCACTGAAGCTTTCTTT. This sequence encodes CASSRQVTEAFF.

This clonotype was found many times. The chain has TRBV2 and TRBJ1-5; TRBD1 might be the D (5 bases). This CDR3 has 17 amino acids. Germline V gives CDR1 SNHLY, CDR2 FYNNEI. Trimming took off 8 bases at V and 0 bases at J, with 20 bases between the two ends. CDR3 in DNA: TGTGCCAGCGATCGTGGGCTTAGCGGGACTAGCAATCAGCCCCAGCATTTT. Its protein is CASDRGLSGTSNQPQHF.

Written as DNA, the CDR3 is TGTGCCAGCAGCTTAGCAAGAAGGACTAGCGGGAGGTGGAGAACAGATACGCAGTATTTT. Encoded protein: CASSLARRTSGRWRTDTQYF. The genes are TRBV7-6 and TRBJ2-3; TRBD2 matches at 14 bases. V lost 0 bases, J lost 3 bases, and 11 bases stayed unmatched. From germline, CDR1 is SGHVS and CDR2 FNYEAQ. The CDR3 is 20 amino acids.

This clonotype was recorded at least ten times. The chain joins TRBV28 to TRBJ2-7, with TRBD2 matching over 11 bases. The germline gives CDR1 MDHEN, CDR2 SYDVKM. This CDR3 region has 18 residues. V trimming: 5 bases; J trimming: 1 base; junction bases outside the gene matches: 13. The CDR3 bases are TGTGCCAGCAGTCTATCACTAGCGGGAGTTCTCCTTTCCTACGAGCAGTACTTC. The encoded protein is CASSLSLAGVLLSYEQYF.

Only a few counts were recorded for this clonotype. The chain uses TRBV5-1 and TRBJ2-3; TRBD2 matches at 10 bases. The CDR3 covers 19 residues. The V and J ends lost 2 bases and 4 bases, in that order; junction bases with no gene match: 16. Germline assignment: CDR1 SGHRS and CDR2 YFSETQ. The CDR3 sequence: CASSFFGLAETGAPDTQYF. The CDR3 DNA follows: TGCGCCAGCAGCTTTTTCGGACTAGCGGAAACCGGGGCCCCAGATACGCAGTATTTT.